These 14 T cell receptor beta chains were sequenced from one sample in a study of beta chain features in type 1 diabetes (dated by TCRdb to the late 2010s). Library construction relied on the immunoSEQ multiplex PCR assay. The High Capacity cDNA Reverse Transcription Kit was used to reverse transcribe all of the isolated RNA, meaning that expressed TCRB transcripts were what got sequenced. What TCRdb holds here is the immuneACCESS table cut down to in-frame rearrangements. Part of the clones is not present; checked against another copy, under half of the missing clones reflect an unresolved V gene, and the others are unexplained. The sample table shows fewer than 900,000 clones, and 15% to 20% are seen once. The ten largest clones capture 0.023% of the sample. Sequenced sample: naive CD4+ T cells from blood. The sample's cell subset or site label, decoded: true naive CD4+ T cells. The source is a woman aged 18-29 years in good health.

The rearrangement joins TRBV9 to TRBJ2-1; D is possibly TRBD1 (5 bases). The germline gives CDR1 SGDLS, CDR2 YYNGEE. V was pared by 2 bases and J by 4 bases, with 13 bases between. The CDR3 covers 15 residues. CDR3 sequence reads: CASSVGLRGYNEQFF. The CDR3 DNA reads as TGTGCCAGCAGCGTCGGCCTAAGGGGTTACAATGAGCAGTTCTTC.

The rearrangement uses TRBV5-1 and TRBJ1-4, with D perhaps matching TRBD1 (5 bases). The germline V gene encodes CDR1 SGHRS and CDR2 YFSETQ. The V end lost 5 bases, the J end lost 5 bases, and 16 bases lay between the germline ends. The CDR3 sequence is 15 residues long. The DNA of the CDR3 is TGCGCCAGCAGACGTGGGCAGGGTGGAAATGAAAAACTGTTTTTT. It yields the protein CASRRGQGGNEKLFF.

The rearrangement joins TRBV18 to TRBJ2-1; D is unresolved. This CDR3 contains 18 residues. V was trimmed by 2 bases and J by 0 bases, leaving 17 bases between them. Germline V gene lookup returns CDR1 KGHSH and CDR2 LQKENI. In DNA, the CDR3 is TGTGCCAGCTCACCAAAAGTATCCGTGGCCCTCTCCTACAATGAGCAGTTCTTC. Translation gives CASSPKVSVALSYNEQFF.

The chain uses TRBV2 and TRBJ1-4; D gene unclear. The length of the CDR3 is 14 residues. Germline lookup yields CDR1 SNHLY and CDR2 FYNNEI. V lost 5 bases and J lost 1, with 8 bases in between. The CDR3 DNA reads as TGTGCCAGCAGTTCACAGAGAACTAATGAAAAACTGTTTTTT. Amino acids: CASSSQRTNEKLFF.

This clone was detected a few times. The chain is built from TRBV15 and TRBJ2-7, with 8 bases that match TRBD2. Trimming at V came to 0 bases and at J to 4 bases, leaving 5 bases not matched to a gene. The CDR3 sequence is 15 residues long. CDR1 is LNHNV, CDR2 YYDKDF, per germline (reference sequence). CDR3 sequence reads: CATSRDRVAGYEQYF. In DNA form, the CDR3 reads TGTGCCACCAGCAGAGACCGAGTAGCGGGATACGAGCAGTACTTC.

This clone showed up just a few times. The same CDR3 can be traced to other DNA sequences in this sample. The chain joins TRBV4-3 to TRBJ2-1; D is perhaps TRBD1 (5 bases). Germline V gene lookup returns CDR1 LGHNA and CDR2 YSLEER. The CDR3 consists of 14 residues. With 0 bases removed from V and 6 bases from J, the gap between germline ends came to 9 bases. CDR3 sequence: CASSQEARVNEQFF. CDR3 in DNA: TGCGCCAGCAGCCAAGAAGCCAGGGTCAATGAGCAGTTCTTC.

This clone showed up just a few times. The rearrangement joins TRBV28 to TRBJ2-7; possible D gene TRBD2, 5 bases. Germline values: CDR1 MDHEN, CDR2 SYDVKM. The CDR3 runs to 16 residues. Trimming took off 8 bases at V and 3 bases at J, with 23 bases between the two ends. The CDR3, as DNA: TGTGCCAGCCTGTCAGTGTTCCGGTCGGGAATCTACGAGCAGTACTTC. Translating gives CASLSVFRSGIYEQYF. The complete variable domain, with remaining parts taken from reference TRBV28 and TRBJ2-7, reads DVKVTQSSRYLVKRTGEKVFLECVQDMDHENMFWYRQDPGLGLRLIYFSYDVKMKEKGDIPEGYSVSREKKERFSLILESASTNQTSMYLCASLSVFRSGIYEQYFGPGTRLTVT.

About this clone: This may stem from a read error, because a much larger clone lies one nucleotide away. The chain carries TRBV2 and TRBJ2-3, with no clear D. V shed 5 bases and J shed 5 bases, with 5 bases lying between them. CDR1 is SNHLY, CDR2 FYNNEI, per germline. This CDR3 is built from 11 residues. The CDR3 protein is CASSLGDTQYF. The CDR3 DNA reads as TGTGCCAGCAGTTTAGGAGATACGCAGTATTTT.

J is TRBJ2-1 and V is TRBV9; a possible D gene is TRBD2 (5 bases). CDR1 SGDLS and CDR2 YYNGEE come from the germline V gene. Trimming removed 3 bases at V and 1 base at J, with 11 bases between. The CDR3 extends over 15 amino acids. CDR3 residues: CASSASLGSYNEQFF. The CDR3 DNA reads as TGTGCCAGCAGCGCCTCACTAGGGTCCTACAATGAGCAGTTCTTC. The full variable domain, in which reference TRBV9 and TRBJ2-1 provide the parts outside the CDR3, is DSGVTQTPKHLITATGQRVTLRCSPRSGDLSVYWYQQSLDQGLQFLIQYYNGEERAKGNILERFSAQQFPDLHSELNLSSLELGDSALYFCASSASLGSYNEQFFGPGTRLTVL.

This clone occurred a few times. The junction departs from germline at one end; a sequencing error may be responsible. This rearrangement joins TRBV6-1 to TRBJ2-4; 9 nucleotides match TRBD1. CDR3 length: 18 residues. Per germline, CDR1 MNHNS and CDR2 SASEGT. CDR3 loop: CAISGNQTGGLAKNIQYF. In DNA, the CDR3 is TGTGCCATCAGTGGAAACCAGACAGGGGGGCTAGCCAAAAACATTCAGTACTTC.

The V call is TRBV7-9, the J call TRBJ1-1; D remains unclear. With 4 bases removed from V and 6 bases from J, the gap between germline ends came to 9 bases. In germline, CDR1 is SEHNR, CDR2 FQNEAQ (reference sequence). The CDR3 is 12 amino acids. This CDR3 is CASSSVVAEAFF. CDR3 DNA sequence: TGTGCCAGCAGCTCGGTCGTAGCTGAAGCTTTCTTT. Supplemented by reference TRBV7-9 and TRBJ1-1, the full variable domain reads DTGVSQNPRHKITKRGQNVTFRCDPISEHNRLYWYRQTLGQGPEFLTYFQNEAQLEKSRLLSDRFSAERPKGSFSTLEIQRTEQGDSAMYLCASSSVVAEAFFGQGTRLTVV.

This clone occurred a few times. CDR3 bases: TGCGCCAGCAGCCAAGGATATCCAAACACCGGGGAGCTGTTTTTT. This encodes CASSQGYPNTGELFF. The chain links TRBV4-3 to TRBJ2-2; D gene unclear. CDR3 length equals 15 residues. Trimming took off 1 base at V and 2 bases at J, with 8 bases between the two ends. Germline CDR1 and CDR2: LGHNA and YSLEER.

This clone was counted between two and nine times. The chain carries TRBV29-1 and TRBJ2-1; 7 nucleotides line up with TRBD2. V lost 6 bases, J lost 6 bases, and 11 bases stayed unmatched. Germline CDR1 and CDR2: SQVTM and ANQGSEA. The CDR3 has 14 amino acids. CDR3 in amino acids: CSVRENPLVNEQFF. In nucleotides, the CDR3 is TGCAGCGTGCGGGAGAACCCCCTGGTCAATGAGCAGTTCTTC.

This clone was counted between two and nine times. The rearrangement links TRBV11-2 to TRBJ2-7; 7 bases agree with TRBD1. This CDR3 has 13 residues. The J segment lost 5 bases and the V segment lost 6 bases, leaving 7 bases of the junction unmatched. Germline-derived CDR1 and CDR2 are SGHAT and FQNNGV. The CDR3 sequence is CASRTTGAHEQYF. The DNA of the CDR3 is TGTGCCAGCAGGACTACAGGGGCCCACGAGCAGTACTTC.